This T cell receptor beta chain was retrieved from a study of T cell clonality in common variable immunodeficiency. The method was immunoSEQ multiplex PCR; TCRdb's version includes in-frame clones alone and lacks a portion of them. In all, the sample yields some 16,000 clones. Points on this clone: Its antigen remains unknown. The read falls 3 residues short of the CDR3 end, and the missing part is taken from the germline J gene.

The CDR3 loop spans 15 amino acids. V was clipped by 4 bases and J by 4 bases; unmatched bases: 6. Germline lookup yields CDR1 LNHDA and CDR2 SQIVND (reference sequence). Study-wide points: Fewer deletions and N-nucleotide insertions were reportedly seen in common variable immunodeficiency TCR beta sequences. CVID subjects shared fewer TCRbeta clones than healthy controls did.

This TCR was sampled from a human donor with common variable immunodeficiency. V usage is TRBV19 and J usage is TRBJ1-1, with 10 bases that match TRBD1. What was sequenced was peripheral blood mononuclear cells. The sequenced part of the CDR3 DNA is TGTGCCAGTAGTACGACCGGGACAGGGGCCACTGAA. It yields the protein CASSTTGTGATE. The full CDR3 sequence reads CASSTTGTGATEAFF. The entire variable domain, with the rest obtained from reference TRBV19 and TRBJ1-1, is as follows: DGGITQSPKYLFRKEGQNVTLSCEQNLNHDAMYWYRQDPGQGLRLIYYSQIVNDFQKGDIAEGYSVSREKKESFPLTVTSAQKNPTAFYLCASSTTGTGATEAFFGQGTRLTVV.